The next 21 T cell receptor beta chains were all read from a single sample in a study of long-term antiretroviral therapy in people with HIV. The assay used was immunoSEQ (version v3.0), run at survey level. Sequenced by immunoSEQ multiplex PCR; TCRdb stores in-frame clones only, minus some. Of some 29,000 clones listed, around 80% are singletons. The material was unsorted PBMCs, obtained 1.5 years before starting antiretroviral therapy. The origin of the receptors is a man aged 18 to 30 with HIV.

The V call is TRBV14, the J call TRBJ2-3; D unresolved. The length of the CDR3 is 13 residues. CDR1 is SGHDN, CDR2 FVKESK, per germline. The V and J ends lost 0 bases and 4 bases respectively, with 5 bases between them. The CDR3 region is CASSQDNSDTQYF. CDR3 nucleotides: TGTGCCAGCAGCCAAGATAACTCAGATACGCAGTATTTT.

This clone occurred once. V and J are TRBV7-9 and TRBJ1-5; D is unclear. CDR1 SEHNR and CDR2 FQNEAQ come from the germline V gene (reference sequence). V was shortened by 6 bases and J by 1 base, with 10 bases between the two germline ends. The CDR3 spans 14 residues. CDR3 nucleotides: TGTGCCAGCAGGTTCGAAGGCAGCAATCAGCCCCAGCATTTT. Protein sequence: CASRFEGSNQPQHF.

V is TRBV4-1 and J is TRBJ2-7; 8 positions match TRBD1. The CDR3 totals 13 residues. V dropped 8 bases and J dropped 6; count of bases not matched to a gene: 9. CDR1 is MGHRA and CDR2 is YSYEKL in the germline V gene. The CDR3, as DNA: TGCGCCAGCGGCACGACAGGGGACGGCGAGCAGTACTTC. Translated, it gives CASGTTGDGEQYF.

The gene calls are TRBV19 and TRBJ2-7; D remains ambiguous. In germline, CDR1 is LNHDA, CDR2 SQIVND (reference sequence). CDR3 length equals 14 residues. With 0 bases removed from V and 2 bases from J, the gap between germline ends came to 8 bases. The CDR3 protein is CASSIETGPYEQYF. The CDR3 coding sequence is TGTGCCAGTAGTATAGAAACGGGCCCCTACGAGCAGTACTTC.

The DNA of the CDR3 is TGTGCCAGCAGTGAACTCTCCTATAATTCACCCCTCCACTTT. The encoded protein is CASSELSYNSPLHF. V and J are TRBV6-1 and TRBJ1-6; D unclear. Per the germline V gene, CDR1 is MNHNS and CDR2 is SASEGT. V was cut by 2 bases and J by 0 bases, with 2 bases left in between. The CDR3 consists of 14 residues.

This chain uses TRBV30 with TRBJ2-5; no definite D call. CDR3 size: 15 residues. The germline V gene encodes CDR1 GTSNPN and CDR2 SVGIG (reference sequence). Trimming pared 3 bases from V and 5 bases from J, leaving 19 bases between. CDR3 DNA: TGTGCCTGGAGACTGGATCGAGTCGGGTCGGAGACCCAGTACTTC. It encodes CAWRLDRVGSETQYF.

This clone was seen only once. The chain couples TRBV7-9 to TRBJ2-1, with unresolved D. From germline, CDR1 is SEHNR and CDR2 FQNEAQ (reference sequence). V was cut by 4 bases and J by 5 bases, with 18 bases left in between. The CDR3 is 16 residues long. The chain's CDR3 is CASSSSFGQDDNEQFF. In DNA, the CDR3 is TGTGCCAGCAGCTCCTCGTTCGGCCAGGATGACAATGAGCAGTTCTTC.

The rearrangement links TRBV18 to TRBJ1-2, with D possibly being TRBD1 (5 bases). The germline CDR1 and CDR2 sequences are KGHSH and LQKENI. Trimming removed 6 bases from V and 5 bases from J, with 13 bases in between. The CDR3 is 13 residues long. The CDR3 DNA follows: TGTGCCAGCTCCGACAGTTCCCTTTATGGCTACACCTTC. This gives the protein CASSDSSLYGYTF.

The chain has TRBV4-2 and TRBJ2-1; TRBD2 agrees at 10 bases. Germline CDR1 reads LGHNA; CDR2 reads YNFKEQ. Trimming at V came to 4 bases and at J to 7 bases, leaving 10 bases not matched to a gene. CDR3 length: 16 amino acids. CDR3 nucleotide sequence: TGTGCCAGCAGCCCGGCGACTAGCGGGTGGAAGAATGAGCAGTTCTTC. Amino acids: CASSPATSGWKNEQFF.

This chain's CDR3 is CASSSGQGNQPQHF. DNA of the CDR3: TGTGCCAGCAGCTCGGGACAGGGCAATCAGCCCCAGCATTTT. The gene calls are TRBV5-8 and TRBJ1-5; 8 bases match TRBD1. V was clipped by 3 bases and J by 2 bases; unmatched bases: 1. Germline V lookup: CDR1 SGHTS, CDR2 YDEGEE. The CDR3 has 14 residues. Combining the CDR3 with reference TRBV5-8 and TRBJ1-5 gives the whole variable domain EAGVTQSPTHLIKTRGQQATLRCSPISGHTSVYWYQQALGLGLQFLLWYDEGEERNRGNFPPRFSGRQFPNYSSELNVNALELEDSALYLCASSSGQGNQPQHFGDGTRLSIL.

The chain carries TRBV6-4 and TRBJ1-1; 7 bases map to TRBD1. The trim removed 6 bases at V and 6 bases at J, leaving 7 bases unmatched. The CDR3 runs to 13 residues. Germline CDR1 is MRHNA and CDR2 is SNTAGT. CDR3 region: CASSRDQGAEAFF. The CDR3 coding sequence is TGTGCCAGCAGCAGGGACCAGGGGGCTGAAGCTTTCTTT.

This clone showed up just a few times. Additional DNA sequences in this sample encode the identical CDR3. V gene TRBV10-2 combines with J gene TRBJ2-1; possibly TRBD1 for D (5 bases). CDR1 and CDR2 (germline): WSHSY, SAAADI. V was pared by 6 bases and J by 3 bases, with 9 bases between. CDR3 length: 13 residues. The DNA for the CDR3 is TGCGCCAGCAGAGATGACAGCTACAATGAGCAGTTCTTC. Translated, it gives CASRDDSYNEQFF.

This clone was detected only a few times. V usage is TRBV27 and J usage is TRBJ2-1; tentatively, D is TRBD1 (5 bases). The germline gives CDR1 MNHEY, CDR2 SMNVEV (reference sequence). V shed 6 bases and J shed 3 bases, with 9 bases lying between them. This CDR3 contains 13 residues. CDR3 DNA: TGTGCCAGCAGGGAAGACAGCTACAATGAGCAGTTCTTC. It codes for CASREDSYNEQFF.

This clone was observed a handful of times. The rearrangement uses TRBV6-4 and TRBJ1-3; weak D call: TRBD1 (5 bases). V shed 2 bases and J shed 7 bases, with 9 bases lying between them. The CDR3 has 13 residues. Germline V gives CDR1 MRHNA, CDR2 SNTAGT. In DNA form, the CDR3 reads TGTGCCAGCAGTGACGACGGGGCGAACACCATATATTTT. Protein: CASSDDGANTIYF.

This clone came up a few times. The CDR3 nucleotides read TGTGCCAGCAGTTACGGCGGGGAGCTGTTTTTT. It translates to CASSYGGELFF. This chain connects TRBV6-6 to TRBJ2-2; D ambiguous. The V and J ends lost 2 bases and 7 bases respectively, with 2 bases between them. CDR1 is MNHNY and CDR2 is SVGAGI in the germline V gene (reference sequence). The CDR3 is 11 residues long.

The chain links TRBV5-1 to TRBJ2-3; 11 positions agree with TRBD2. The CDR3 has 16 residues. In germline, CDR1 is SGHRS, CDR2 YFSETQ. Unmatched junction bases numbered 6, after V lost 2 bases and J lost 4 bases. The DNA of the CDR3 is TGCGCCAGCAGCTTAGCACTAGCGGGGGCCGCAGATACGCAGTATTTT. It translates to CASSLALAGAADTQYF.

V usage is TRBV2 and J usage is TRBJ1-2; D remains unclear. Germline CDR1 SNHLY, CDR2 FYNNEI. The CDR3 has 14 amino acids. The V end was cut by 4 bases, the J end by 4 bases, with 13 bases between. CDR3 sequence (DNA): TGTGCCAGCAGTGGAATGGGGATCGGCTATGGCTACACCTTC. This gives the protein CASSGMGIGYGYTF.

The gene calls are TRBV7-2 and TRBJ2-3, with 7 bases matching TRBD1. V lost 5 bases, J lost 4 bases, and 3 bases stayed unmatched. This CDR3 is built from 13 residues. The germline V gene has CDR1 SGHTA and CDR2 FQGNSA. This chain's CDR3 is CASSLDRADTQYF. The CDR3 region has the DNA TGTGCCAGCAGCCTTGACAGGGCAGATACGCAGTATTTT.

The chain employs TRBV27 and TRBJ2-1, with 8 bases aligning to TRBD2. V lost 2 bases to trimming and J lost 10 bases; unmatched junction nucleotides: 4. The CDR3 runs to 13 residues. CDR1 is MNHEY, CDR2 SMNVEV, per germline (reference sequence). CDR3 DNA: TGTGCCAGCAGTTTAGCGGGAGGTTACGAGCAGTTCTTC. Translation: CASSLAGGYEQFF.

The chain is built from TRBV5-8 and TRBJ1-5; a weak D match, TRBD1 (5 bases). Trimming removed 4 bases at V and 0 bases at J, with 8 bases between. This CDR3 has 14 residues. CDR1 is SGHTS, CDR2 YDEGEE, per germline. CDR3 amino acids: CASSLGLSNQPQHF. Written as DNA, the CDR3 is TGTGCCAGCAGCCTGGGACTTAGCAATCAGCCCCAGCATTTT.

The count of this clone is one. The chain carries TRBV7-9 and TRBJ2-5; the D gene is possibly TRBD2 (5 bases). This CDR3 comprises 14 residues. V shed 5 bases and J shed 1 base, with 11 bases lying between them. Germline V lookup: CDR1 SEHNR, CDR2 FQNEAQ (reference sequence). The CDR3 reads CASSEGSPQETQYF. The DNA for the CDR3 is TGTGCCAGCAGCGAGGGAAGCCCCCAAGAGACCCAGTACTTC.